This entry concerns a single T cell receptor (beta chain). At one boundary the junction diverges from the germline segment, which might be a read error. The data derive from a study of identical twins. MiXCR was run by TCRdb on the 5' RACE reads, yielding one entry per CDR3 protein. The sample lists some 560,000 distinct CDR3 sequences; roughly 9.9% were seen once. The CDR3 runs to 14 residues. The germline V gene has CDR1 LNHNV and CDR2 YYDKDF (reference sequence). These records were also assigned to another study, of yellow fever vaccine responses in identical twins.

The chain joins TRBV15 to TRBJ2-1; D unresolved. The sequencing input was PBMCs. The TCR sequence derives from a woman aged 18-29 years in good health. Written as DNA, the CDR3 is TGTGCCACCAGCAGCGGGTCGACATACAATGAGCATTTCTTC. Translation: CATSSGSTYNEHFF.